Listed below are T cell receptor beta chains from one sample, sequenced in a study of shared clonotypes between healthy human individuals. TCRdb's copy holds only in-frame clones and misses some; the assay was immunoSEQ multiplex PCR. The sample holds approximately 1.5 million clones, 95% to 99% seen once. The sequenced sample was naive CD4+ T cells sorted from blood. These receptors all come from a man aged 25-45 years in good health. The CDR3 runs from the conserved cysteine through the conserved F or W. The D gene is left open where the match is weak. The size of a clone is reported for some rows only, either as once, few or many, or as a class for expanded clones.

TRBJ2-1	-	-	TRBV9	TGTGCCAGCAGCGTCGGGTGGGGGGCTAGCCCCCCCAATGAGCAGTTCTTC	CASSVGWGASPPNEQFF
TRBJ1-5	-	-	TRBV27	TGTGCCAGCAGTTTATTGTCGGGCCGGAATCAGCCCCAGCATTTT	CASSLLSGRNQPQHF
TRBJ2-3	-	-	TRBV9	TGTGCCAGCAGCGTAGTAGGCTTCACAGATACGCAGTATTTT	CASSVVGFTDTQYF
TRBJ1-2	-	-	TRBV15	TGTGCCACCAGCTCACAGGGATTCTATGGCTACACCTTC	CATSSQGFYGYTF
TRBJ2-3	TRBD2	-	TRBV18	TGTGCCAGCTCACCGGGACTAGCGGGAGTTACAGATACGCAGTATTTT	CASSPGLAGVTDTQYF
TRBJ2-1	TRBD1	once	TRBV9	TGTGCCAGCAGCGTAGGACAGGGGGACGGCAATGAGCAGTTCTTC	CASSVGQGDGNEQFF
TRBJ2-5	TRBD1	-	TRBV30	TGTGCCTGGGGGACAGGGGGCGCGGAGACCCAGTACTTC	CAWGTGGAETQYF
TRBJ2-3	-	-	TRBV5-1	TGCGCCAGCAGCGATTCTAGCGGCACAGATACGCAGTATTTT	CASSDSSGTDTQYF
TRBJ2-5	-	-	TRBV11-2	TGTGCCAGCAGCTCCTGGAGGTTAGAGACCCAGTACTTC	CASSSWRLETQYF
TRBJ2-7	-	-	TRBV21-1	TGTGCCAGCAGCAAAGCTTCTTGTGGGACAGGGAAGGGCGAGCAGTACTTC	CASSKASCGTGKGEQYF
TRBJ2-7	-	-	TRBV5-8	TGTGCCAGCGATTCCAGGCGGAAGGGACCCTACGAGCAGTACTTC	CASDSRRKGPYEQYF
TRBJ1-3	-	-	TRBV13	TGTGCCAGCAGCTTACGGGGAAACACCATATATTTT	CASSLRGNTIYF
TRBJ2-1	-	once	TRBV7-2	TGTGCCAGCAGCTTAGGCGGGAATAGGAATGAGCAGTTCTTC	CASSLGGNRNEQFF
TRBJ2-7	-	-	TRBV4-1	TGCGCCAGCAGCCAAGAGGGGAGCAGGGAAGGGGCCTACGAGCAGTACTTC	CASSQEGSREGAYEQYF
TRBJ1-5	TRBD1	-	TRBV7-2	TGTGCCAGCAGTAAGGACAGGACAAGCCAGCCCCAGCATTTT	CASSKDRTSQPQHF
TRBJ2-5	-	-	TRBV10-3	TGTGCCATCAGTGAGTCCCCGGAGGGGACCCAGTACTTC	CAISESPEGTQYF
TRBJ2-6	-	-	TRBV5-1	TGCGCCAGCAGCTTGGGTCTAGCTGGGGCCAACGTCCTGACTTTC	CASSLGLAGANVLTF
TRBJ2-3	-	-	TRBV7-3	TGTGCCAGCAGCCTAGACGAAGTTGTAGATACGCAGTATTTT	CASSLDEVVDTQYF
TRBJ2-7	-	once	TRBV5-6	TGTGCCAGCAGTTATAGAAACGAGCAGTACTTC	CASSYRNEQYF
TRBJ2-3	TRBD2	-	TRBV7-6	TGTGCCAGCAGCTTATTGGCTAGCGGGAGAGATACGCAGTATTTT	CASSLLASGRDTQYF
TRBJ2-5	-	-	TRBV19	TGTGCCAGTAGTATAGGCCGTGGGGAGACCCAGTACTTC	CASSIGRGETQYF
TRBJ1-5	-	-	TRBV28	TGTGCCAGCAGCGAAAATCAGCCCCAGCATTTT	CASSENQPQHF
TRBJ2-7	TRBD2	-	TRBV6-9	TGTGCCAGCAGTTATAATCATCGGCGTCCGGTTGCGGGAGAGGATTACGAGCAGTACTTC	CASSYNHRRPVAGEDYEQYF
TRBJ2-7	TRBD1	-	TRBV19	TGTGCCAGTAGGGCGGTCGACAGGGGGCCCTACGAGCAGTACTTC	CASRAVDRGPYEQYF
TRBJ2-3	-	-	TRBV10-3	TGTGCCATCAGTGAATTTGTGGAGCGGGACAACACAGATACGCAGTATTTT	CAISEFVERDNTDTQYF
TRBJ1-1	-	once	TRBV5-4	TGTGCCAGCAGCTCGACAGTGAACACTGAAGCTTTCTTT	CASSSTVNTEAFF
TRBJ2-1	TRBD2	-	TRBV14	TGTGCCAGCAGCCAGCCGGGACTAGCGCGTTACAATGAGCAGTTCTTC	CASSQPGLARYNEQFF
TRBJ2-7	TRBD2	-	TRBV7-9	TGTGCCAGCAGCTTAGGTAGGGCCGTCGGGAGGCACGAGCAGTACTTC	CASSLGRAVGRHEQYF
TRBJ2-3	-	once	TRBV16	TGTGCCAGCAGCCAATGGACAGACGCAGATACGCAGTATTTT	CASSQWTDADTQYF
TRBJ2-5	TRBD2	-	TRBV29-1	TGCAGCGTTTCCCTAGCGGGAGGGGCGGAGACCCAGTACTTC	CSVSLAGGAETQYF
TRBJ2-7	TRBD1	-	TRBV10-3	TGTGCCATCAGTGGGGACAGGGTGGGGAGCGAGCAGTACTTC	CAISGDRVGSEQYF
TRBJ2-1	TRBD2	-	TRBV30	TGTGCCTGGAGTGTACTCACTAGCGGCGCACCGCAGTTCTTC	CAWSVLTSGAPQFF
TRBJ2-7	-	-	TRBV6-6	TGTGCCAGCAGTCACACCGGGATTTCCTACGAGCAGTACTTC	CASSHTGISYEQYF
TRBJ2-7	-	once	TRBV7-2	TGTGCCAGCAGCTCCCAAGCGGGCCACTCCTACGAGCAGTACTTC	CASSSQAGHSYEQYF
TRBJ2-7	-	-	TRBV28	TGTGCCAGCAGTCCCTCCCGACAGTACTACGAGCAGTACTTC	CASSPSRQYYEQYF
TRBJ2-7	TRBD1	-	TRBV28	TGTGCCAGCAGTCTGGACAGGTTCCACGAGCAGTACTTC	CASSLDRFHEQYF
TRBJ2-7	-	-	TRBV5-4	TGTGCCAGCAGCTTTTGGTTTGTGGGTGAGCAGTACTTC	CASSFWFVGEQYF
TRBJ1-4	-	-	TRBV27	TGTGCCAGCGGCCGGGACACCGGAGCAACTAATGAAAAACTGTTTTTT	CASGRDTGATNEKLFF
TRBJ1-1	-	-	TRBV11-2	TGTGCCAGCAGCTTAGACTCGAACACTGAAGCTTTCTTT	CASSLDSNTEAFF
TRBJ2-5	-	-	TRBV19	TGTGCCAGTAGTATACAGCGGACAGCCCAGCAAGAGACCCAGTACTTC	CASSIQRTAQQETQYF
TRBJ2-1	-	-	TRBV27	TGTGCCAGCAGCGGCCCTCTGAGGAATGAGCAGTTCTTC	CASSGPLRNEQFF
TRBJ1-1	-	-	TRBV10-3	TGTGCCATCAGTACGACAGGGAACACTGAAGCTTTCTTT	CAISTTGNTEAFF
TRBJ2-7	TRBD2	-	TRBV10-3	TGTGCCATCAGTGATACTAGCGGAAACATAGTACCCTACGAGCAGTACTTC	CAISDTSGNIVPYEQYF
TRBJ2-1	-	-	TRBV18	TGTGCCAGTTCGTCAATGGCAGCGTCCTACAATGAGCAGTTCTTC	CASSSMAASYNEQFF
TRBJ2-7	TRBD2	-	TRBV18	TGTGCCAGCTCACCTATCGCGGGAGAAAACGAGCAGTACTTC	CASSPIAGENEQYF
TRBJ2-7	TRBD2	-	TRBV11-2	TGTGCCAGCAGCTTCGGGACTAGCGGGAATATCCACGAGCAGTACTTC	CASSFGTSGNIHEQYF
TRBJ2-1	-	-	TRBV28	TGTGCCAGCAGGGGGCCTTTACAGGGAAGTGAGCAGTTCTTC	CASRGPLQGSEQFF